This T cell receptor beta chain derives from a study of blood T cell repertoires in COVID-19. Study-level background: Nucleic acid was either cDNA or gDNA, and it came from T cells, B-cell-depleted T cells, or PBMCs.

Germline V gives CDR1 KGHDR, CDR2 SFDVKD. The CDR3 extends over 14 amino acids. The V and J ends lost 1 base and 10 bases respectively, with 13 bases between them. Seattle patients were enrolled while actively infected and followed longitudinally. Authors' processing steps: Researchers report that nucleated cell counts were estimated from reference gene primer amplification. TCRdb's copy holds only in-frame clones and misses some; the assay was immunoSEQ multiplex PCR. For V, J and clone size, that table is used; D and trimming come from the DNA. The data contain 190,000 or so clones, 80% to 85% of them singletons.

The chain carries TRBV24-1 and TRBJ2-1; D might be TRBD1 (6 bases). The source material was peripheral blood. The sequence came from a woman older than 75 with COVID-19, enrolled during active disease. This chain's CDR3 is CATSDFVTGSEQFF. Here the CDR3 DNA reads TGTGCCACCAGTGATTTTGTCACAGGGAGCGAGCAGTTCTTC.